The TCR beta chain under discussion was sequenced for a study of blood T cell repertoires in COVID-19. Study information: Samples representing acute and convalescent COVID-19 were sourced from the United States, Italy and Spain. From T cells, B-cell-depleted T cells, or PBMCs came the material, which was cDNA or gDNA.

Under the authors' procedure: Quantification of nucleated cells was approximated via reference gene primer amplification. Repertoires were generated with immunoSEQ multiplex PCR, while TCRdb's copy carries only in-frame clones and drops some. From that table come the V and J calls and clone size; the DNA was used to work out D and trimming. The sample carries 70,000 to 75,000 clones, around four fifths recorded once. V lost 2 bases and J 5 bases, leaving 10 bases between the germline ends. Germline CDR1 and CDR2: SGHDN and FVKESK. The CDR3 has 15 residues. The receptor comes from an older woman with acute or convalescent COVID-19. This chain connects TRBV14 to TRBJ1-6; D call uncertain. The sequenced sample consisted of peripheral blood. The CDR3 reads CASSQQVLNNSPLHF. DNA for the CDR3: TGTGCCAGCAGCCAACAGGTTCTGAATAATTCACCCCTCCACTTT.